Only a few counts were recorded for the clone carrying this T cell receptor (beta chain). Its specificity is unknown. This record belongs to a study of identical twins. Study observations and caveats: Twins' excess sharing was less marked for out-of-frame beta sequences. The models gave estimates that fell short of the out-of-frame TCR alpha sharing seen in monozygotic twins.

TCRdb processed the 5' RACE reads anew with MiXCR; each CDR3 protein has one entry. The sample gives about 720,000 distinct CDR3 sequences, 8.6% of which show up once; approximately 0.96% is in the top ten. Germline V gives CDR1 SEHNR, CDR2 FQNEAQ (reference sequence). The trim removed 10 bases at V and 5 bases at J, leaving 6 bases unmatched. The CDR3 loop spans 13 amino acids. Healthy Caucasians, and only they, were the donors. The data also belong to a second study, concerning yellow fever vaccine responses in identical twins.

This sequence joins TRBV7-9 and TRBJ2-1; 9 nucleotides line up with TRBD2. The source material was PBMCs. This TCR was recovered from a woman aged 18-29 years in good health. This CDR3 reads CATRAGGDNEQFF. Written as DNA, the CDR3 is TGTGCCACCCGGGCGGGGGGGGACAATGAGCAGTTCTTC.